The 23 T cell receptor beta chains listed next were all sequenced from one sample in a study of blood T cell repertoires in COVID-19. Clones were sequenced by immunoSEQ multiplex PCR, and TCRdb holds only the in-frame ones, with some missing. The sample shows 200,000 to 250,000 clones, roughly 90% of them seen only once. The sequencing sample was made of peripheral blood. The receptor set was obtained from a man aged 55 to 70 with acute or convalescent COVID-19.

The V and J genes are TRBV4-3 and TRBJ1-4; 7 nucleotides align to TRBD1. CDR3 length: 18 residues. Looked up from germline, CDR1 is LGHNA and CDR2 is YSLEER. Trimming at V came to 1 base and at J to 0 bases, leaving 8 bases not matched to a gene. The CDR3 bases are TGCGCCAGCAGCCAAGGGTGGACAGGACAAGCAACTAATGAAAAACTGTTTTTT. Amino acid sequence: CASSQGWTGQATNEKLFF.

The rearrangement joins TRBV6-2 or TRBV6-3 to TRBJ2-7; TRBD1 might be the D (6 bases). V shed 3 bases and J shed 7 bases, with 10 bases lying between them. The CDR3 is 12 amino acids. Germline lookup yields CDR1 MNHEY and CDR2 SVGEGT. Written as DNA, the CDR3 is TGTGCCAGCAGTTATGGGACAACTGAGCAGTACTTC. As protein: CASSYGTTEQYF.

This sequence joins TRBV28 and TRBJ2-7; 8 bases are a match to TRBD1. Germline assignment: CDR1 MDHEN and CDR2 SYDVKM. CDR3 length equals 12 residues. V was pared by 4 bases and J by 6 bases, with 2 bases of the junction left unmatched. The CDR3 region has the DNA TGTGCCAGCAGTTCGGACAGGGTCGAGCAGTACTTC. Amino acids: CASSSDRVEQYF.

The rearrangement joins TRBV21-1 to TRBJ1-6. TRBV21-1 is annotated as a pseudogene. This CDR3 has 9 amino acids. CDR3: CLYNSPLHF. The CDR3, as DNA: TGCCTGTATAATTCACCCCTCCACTTT.

The J gene is TRBJ2-1, the V gene TRBV7-8; 11 nucleotides match TRBD2. Germline V gene data show CDR1 as SGHVS and CDR2 as FQNEAQ. The CDR3 spans 15 residues. V shed 5 bases and J 5 bases; nucleotides not matched to a gene: 5. In nucleotides, the CDR3 is TGTGCCAGCAGCCCGACTAGCGGGAATGACAATGAGCAGTTCTTC. Protein product: CASSPTSGNDNEQFF.

The chain combines TRBV5-6 with TRBJ2-4, with D uncertain. The CDR3 consists of 14 residues. Trimming pared 4 bases from V and 0 bases from J, leaving 8 bases between. Germline CDR1 is SGHDT and CDR2 is YYEEEE. The CDR3 bases are TGTGCCAGCAGCCCCCCGGGAGCCAAAAACATTCAGTACTTC. It codes for CASSPPGAKNIQYF.

V is TRBV30 and J is TRBJ1-4; 10 bases line up with TRBD1. V lost 7 bases to trimming and J lost 8 bases; unmatched junction nucleotides: 7. Germline values: CDR1 GTSNPN, CDR2 SVGIG (reference sequence). The CDR3 sequence is 13 residues long. The CDR3 bases are TGTGCCTCCTCGGACAGGGGGTGGGAAAAACTGTTTTTT. It codes for CASSDRGWEKLFF.

The CDR3 DNA follows: TGTGCCAGCTCACCACCGAGCTATGGCTACACCTTC. Protein product: CASSPPSYGYTF. The genes are TRBV18 and TRBJ1-2; no reliable D call. CDR1 and CDR2 from the germline V gene are KGHSH and LQKENI. This CDR3 is built from 12 residues. V lost 0 bases and J 4 bases, leaving 3 bases between the germline ends.

The V gene is TRBV29-1, the J gene TRBJ2-7; 9 bases match TRBD1. Germline trimming cut 2 bases from V and 2 bases from J; bases unmatched to any gene: 7. Germline V lookup: CDR1 SQVTM, CDR2 ANQGSEA. The CDR3 contains 15 residues. CDR3 bases: TGCAGCGTTGAATCCCACAGGGGGCCGCCCTACGAGCAGTACTTC. It encodes CSVESHRGPPYEQYF.

About this clone: The same CDR3 can be traced to other DNA sequences in this sample. The chain links TRBV5-5 to TRBJ2-1, with 14 bases that match TRBD2. The CDR3 length is 17 residues. V lost 4 bases and J lost 4; bases outside the gene matches: 7. Looked up from germline, CDR1 is SGHKS and CDR2 is YYEKEE (reference sequence). The CDR3 loop reads CASSPRLAGGSYNEQFF. The CDR3, as DNA: TGTGCCAGCAGCCCAAGACTAGCGGGAGGGTCTTACAATGAGCAGTTCTTC.

V is TRBV11-3 and J is TRBJ2-3; D not certain. Trimming took off 1 base at V and 1 base at J, with 12 bases between the two ends. This CDR3 has 16 residues. Germline V CDR1 and CDR2: SGHNT, YENEEA. The CDR3 DNA sequence: TGTGCCAGCAGCTTAGGAGTGGGTCGGGGCACAGATACGCAGTATTTT. Its protein is CASSLGVGRGTDTQYF.

The chain joins TRBV27 to TRBJ2-3; 7 bases are a match to TRBD1. This CDR3 region has 15 residues. The germline gives CDR1 MNHEY, CDR2 SMNVEV (reference sequence). Trimming took 5 bases from V and 7 from J; bases not matched to a gene: 12. CDR3 in DNA: TGTGCCAGCAGTGATCCAACGACAGGGTCATATACGCAGTATTTT. Amino acid sequence: CASSDPTTGSYTQYF.

The J gene is TRBJ2-7, the V gene TRBV11-3, with D possibly being TRBD2 (5 bases). Deletions cut 5 bases from V and 3 bases from J, with 14 bases between. CDR1 is SGHNT and CDR2 is YENEEA in the germline V gene. The length of the CDR3 is 14 residues. The CDR3 loop reads CASSAGLFVYEQYF. The CDR3 nucleotides are TGTGCCAGCAGCGCCGGACTCTTCGTCTACGAGCAGTACTTC.

This chain joins TRBV6-5 and TRBJ2-2; 10 bases align to TRBD1. Germline V CDR1 and CDR2: MNHEY, SVGAGI. Germline trimming cut 11 bases from V and 7 bases from J; bases unmatched to any gene: 7. The CDR3 runs 13 residues. Written as DNA, the CDR3 is TGTGCCGCTAGACAGGGGGCAATCGGGGAGCTGTTTTTT. As protein: CAARQGAIGELFF.

This clone was recorded only once. The chain uses TRBV4-3 and TRBJ1-1, with TRBD1 matching 7 bases. The length of the CDR3 is 16 residues. Germline V lookup: CDR1 LGHNA, CDR2 YSLEER. With V trimmed by 0 bases and J by 3 bases, 7 bases remained unmatched. CDR3 in amino acids: CASSQDRAGGYTEAFF. Written as DNA, the CDR3 is TGCGCCAGCAGCCAAGATCGGGCAGGGGGATACACTGAAGCTTTCTTT.

V is TRBV7-3 and J is TRBJ2-1, with D hard to call. This CDR3 spans 13 amino acids. V lost 5 bases to trimming and J lost 8 bases, with 13 bases between them. Germline V gene sequence: CDR1 SGHTA, CDR2 FQGTGA. CDR3 protein: CASSKSLPDEQFF. The CDR3 DNA sequence: TGTGCCAGCAGCAAAAGTTTGCCGGATGAGCAGTTCTTC.

CDR3 in amino acids: CASSLAGGSGDTQYF. The CDR3 DNA is TGTGCCAGCAGCTTGGCCGGAGGGTCAGGGGATACGCAGTATTTT. The chain has TRBV5-5 and TRBJ2-3, with a weak D call TRBD2 (6 bases). The CDR3 sequence is 15 residues long. Germline V gene lookup returns CDR1 SGHKS and CDR2 YYEKEE (reference sequence). Trimming left V 0 bases short and J 6 bases short, with 14 bases between.

This chain joins TRBV30 and TRBJ1-2; D gene uncertain. The germline V gene has CDR1 GTSNPN and CDR2 SVGIG (reference sequence). This CDR3 has 11 residues. The V gene lost 2 bases and the J gene lost 6 bases, with 7 bases spanning the gap. This CDR3 reads CAWSPQDGYTF. The CDR3 DNA follows: TGTGCCTGGAGTCCCCAGGATGGCTACACCTTC.

The rearrangement joins TRBV7-2 to TRBJ2-5; TRBD2 aligns across 10 bases. V trimming: 5 bases; J trimming: 1 base; junction bases outside the gene matches: 7. This CDR3 is built from 16 residues. Germline assignment: CDR1 SGHTA and CDR2 FQGNSA. CDR3 in amino acids: CASSLRRLAGQETQYF. CDR3 coding DNA: TGTGCCAGCAGCCTTAGACGACTAGCGGGCCAAGAGACCCAGTACTTC.

This clone was found a few times. CDR3 region: CASRAGAAGRAFF. CDR3 DNA: TGTGCCAGCAGAGCCGGGGCAGCGGGAAGAGCTTTCTTT. The chain has TRBV6-5 and TRBJ1-1, with a possible D match to TRBD1 (5 bases). Germline-derived CDR1 and CDR2 are MNHEY and SVGAGI. The V end lost 6 bases, the J end lost 10 bases, and 18 bases lay between the germline ends. This CDR3 contains 13 residues.

This chain uses TRBV6-6 with TRBJ1-1, with TRBD1 identical over 8 bases. Trimming cost V 5 bases and J 1 base; bases outside gene matches: 12. Per the germline V gene, CDR1 is MNHNY and CDR2 is SVGAGI (reference sequence). This CDR3 region has 17 residues. CDR3 DNA sequence: TGTGCCAGCAGTCTTATGGGCAGGGGGCTTTGGAACACTGAAGCTTTCTTT. Protein product: CASSLMGRGLWNTEAFF.

The genes are TRBV28 and TRBJ1-4; D unclear. The CDR3 sequence is 14 residues long. Deletions cut 3 bases from V and 4 bases from J, with 9 bases between. Germline V gene sequence: CDR1 MDHEN, CDR2 SYDVKM. CDR3 nucleotides: TGTGCCAGCAGTTTCGCAGACTATAATGAAAAACTGTTTTTT. It specifies CASSFADYNEKLFF.

The rearrangement joins TRBV18 to TRBJ2-5; the D gene is possibly TRBD1 (6 bases). Trimming took off 6 bases at V and 3 bases at J, with 11 bases between the two ends. This CDR3 has 13 amino acids. Germline V CDR1 and CDR2: KGHSH, LQKENI. CDR3 protein: CASSQSGEETQYF. CDR3 in DNA: TGTGCCAGCTCCCAGTCAGGGGAAGAGACCCAGTACTTC.